The entry below gives a single TCR beta chain sequence along with its context. J lost 1 base, V lost 5 bases, and 3 bases had no gene match. This CDR3 has 14 amino acids. From germline, CDR1 is LNHDA and CDR2 SQIVND (reference sequence). Sequencing used immunoSEQ multiplex PCR; TCRdb keeps in-frame clones, though not all of them. Among 20,000 to 30,000 clones listed, almost 95% were seen once. This entry comes from a study of blood T cell repertoires in COVID-19. The overall study: Samples came from the United States, Italy and Spain, spanning acute and convalescent COVID-19. Sources were T cells, B-cell-depleted T cells, or PBMCs; the material itself was cDNA or gDNA.

The material sequenced was peripheral blood. This TCR was recovered from a human donor in a cohort sampled during active COVID-19. V usage is TRBV19 and J usage is TRBJ1-1; TRBD1 matches at 8 bases. The CDR3 DNA sequence: TGTGCCAGTAGTCCCGGGACAGGGAACACTGAAGCTTTCTTT. Amino acids: CASSPGTGNTEAFF.